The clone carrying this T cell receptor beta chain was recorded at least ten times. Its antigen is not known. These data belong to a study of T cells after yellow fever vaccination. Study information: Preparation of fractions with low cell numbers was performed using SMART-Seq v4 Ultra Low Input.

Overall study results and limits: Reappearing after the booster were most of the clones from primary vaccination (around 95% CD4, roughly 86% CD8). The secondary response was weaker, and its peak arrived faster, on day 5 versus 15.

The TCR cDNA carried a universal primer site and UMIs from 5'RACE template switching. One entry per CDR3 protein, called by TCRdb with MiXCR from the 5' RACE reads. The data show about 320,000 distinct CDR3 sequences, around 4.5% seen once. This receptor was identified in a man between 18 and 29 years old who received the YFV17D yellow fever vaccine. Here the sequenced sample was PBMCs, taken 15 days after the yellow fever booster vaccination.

The CDR3 coding sequence is TGTGCCATCGGGACAGGGTCACACAATGAGCAGTTCTTC. Its translation: CAIGTGSHNEQFF. This chain joins TRBV10-3 and TRBJ2-1; 9 positions agree with TRBD1. After removal of 8 bases from V and 5 bases from J, the junction contained 4 bases not matched to a gene. Germline values: CDR1 ENHRY, CDR2 SYGVKD. This CDR3 is 13 amino acids long.